Below are 19 T cell receptor beta chains sequenced from a single sample in a study of OX40 agonist ivuxolimab in advanced cancers. Profiling relied on immunoSEQ multiplex PCR, and the TCRdb table lists in-frame clones only, not all of them. The sample includes approximately 70,000 clones, approximately 81% seen only once; the top ten take under 6.5%. The starting material was CD4+ or CD8+ T cells sorted from blood, obtained in a trial of the OX40 agonist ivuxolimab. The receptors were gathered from an adult with an advanced solid tumor such as melanoma, head and neck, liver or kidney cancer.

The chain recombines TRBV6-5 with TRBJ1-1; D possibly corresponds to TRBD1 (5 bases). In germline, CDR1 is MNHEY, CDR2 SVGAGI. Trimming took 5 bases from V and 4 from J, leaving 11 bases between them. CDR3 size: 13 residues. The CDR3 loop reads CASSPHGGTEAFF. The CDR3 DNA reads TGTGCCAGCAGTCCCCATGGGGGCACTGAAGCTTTCTTT.

V is TRBV7-2 and J is TRBJ2-6, with 8 bases matching TRBD1. The J segment lost 2 bases and the V segment lost 6 bases, leaving 0 bases of the junction unmatched. Germline lookup yields CDR1 SGHTA and CDR2 FQGNSA. The CDR3 consists of 14 residues. The chain's CDR3 is CASRTGAGANVLTF. CDR3 bases: TGTGCCAGCAGGACAGGGGCTGGGGCCAACGTCCTGACTTTC.

The CDR3 loop is CAWSVRGYQETQYF. CDR3 bases: TGTGCCTGGAGTGTACGGGGGTACCAAGAGACCCAGTACTTC. The chain employs TRBV30 and TRBJ2-5; weak D call: TRBD2 (6 bases). There are 14 residues in the CDR3. The V end was cut by 0 bases, the J end by 0 bases, with 8 bases between. Germline lookup yields CDR1 GTSNPN and CDR2 SVGIG (reference sequence). Full variable domain (rest looked up from reference TRBV30 and TRBJ2-5): SQTIHQWPATLVQPVGSPLSLECTVEGTSNPNLYWYRQAAGRGLQLLFYSVGIGQISSEVPQNLSASRPQDRQFILSSKKLLLSDSGFYLCAWSVRGYQETQYFGPGTRLLVL.

This clone was counted once. The CDR3 sequence is CASSPQRGRNSSGANVLTF. CDR3 in DNA: TGTGCCAGCAGCCCCCAGCGGGGCAGAAATTCATCTGGGGCCAACGTCCTGACTTTC. The V gene is TRBV21-1, the J gene TRBJ2-6; the D segment call TRBD2 is taken from the table without a DNA check. TRBV21-1 is classified as a pseudogene. The CDR3 has 19 amino acids.

The chain couples TRBV7-9 to TRBJ1-1; perhaps TRBD1 as D (5 bases). Germline-derived CDR1 and CDR2 are SEHNR and FQNEAQ (reference sequence). The CDR3 has 15 amino acids. Between the trimmed V and J ends, which lost 8 bases and 0 bases, there was a span of 16 bases. The CDR3 DNA sequence: TGTGCCAGCTCCCTTCTAGGGGTGATGAACACTGAAGCTTTCTTT. It codes for CASSLLGVMNTEAFF.

This chain connects TRBV5-1 to TRBJ2-7, with D possibly being TRBD2 (6 bases). In germline, CDR1 is SGHRS, CDR2 YFSETQ. This CDR3 is built from 17 residues. V lost 0 bases and J lost 0, with 16 bases in between. The chain's CDR3 is CASSLDGGRTPSYEQYF. Written as DNA, the CDR3 is TGCGCCAGCAGCTTGGACGGGGGACGGACGCCCTCCTACGAGCAGTACTTC.

The chain uses TRBV2 and TRBJ2-7, with 7 bases aligning to TRBD2. Trimming removed 6 bases from V and 0 bases from J; junction bases left unmatched: 5. CDR1 is SNHLY and CDR2 is FYNNEI in the germline V gene. The length of the CDR3 is 14 residues. The CDR3 nucleotides are TGTGCCAGCAGGGGGCGGGGGATCTCCTACGAGCAGTACTTC. Translating gives CASRGRGISYEQYF.

This chain links TRBV6-5 with TRBJ1-4; TRBD1 is a possible D gene (6 bases). The length of the CDR3 is 14 residues. Germline V gene sequence: CDR1 MNHEY, CDR2 SVGAGI. Trimming removed 6 bases from V and 14 bases from J, with 22 bases in between. The CDR3 region has the DNA TGTGCCAGCAGAACTCTGACTGCCGGGACATATCTGTTTTTT. Amino acids: CASRTLTAGTYLFF.

The V gene is TRBV6-5, the J gene TRBJ1-3; perhaps TRBD1 as D (6 bases). Germline CDR1 is MNHEY and CDR2 is SVGAGI. The length of the CDR3 is 15 residues. Trimming took 0 bases from V and 4 from J, leaving 10 bases between them. This CDR3 is CASSYSGGPGNTIYF. DNA of the CDR3: TGTGCCAGCAGTTACTCGGGGGGCCCCGGAAACACCATATATTTT.

V usage is TRBV28 and J usage is TRBJ1-3; 8 nucleotides agree with TRBD1. With 6 bases clipped from V and 2 bases from J, the junction kept 9 bases outside the gene matches. CDR3 size: 16 residues. Germline CDR1 MDHEN, CDR2 SYDVKM. CDR3: CASSRGGQVAGNTIYF. The CDR3 DNA reads as TGTGCCAGCAGCCGAGGGGGACAGGTCGCTGGAAACACCATATATTTT.

The rearrangement uses TRBV5-1 and TRBJ1-3; no definite D call. The germline CDR1 and CDR2 sequences are SGHRS and YFSETQ. CDR3 size: 15 residues. The V and J ends lost 1 base and 0 bases respectively, with 8 bases between them. This CDR3 is CASSLSTASGNTIYF. The DNA of the CDR3 is TGCGCCAGCAGCTTGTCTACAGCCTCTGGAAACACCATATATTTT.

This clone was recorded a few times. The V call is TRBV4-3, the J call TRBJ2-2; D is possibly TRBD2 (6 bases). The germline V and J ends were trimmed by 0 bases and 5 bases, with 16 bases remaining between them. This CDR3 region has 17 residues. Germline V gene data show CDR1 as LGHNA and CDR2 as YSLEER. The CDR3 reads CASSQEQLAGRTGELFF. The CDR3, as DNA: TGCGCCAGCAGCCAAGAGCAACTAGCAGGGCGAACCGGGGAGCTGTTTTTT.

This clone was counted once. The chain carries TRBV18 and TRBJ2-1; maybe TRBD2 (6 bases). Germline values: CDR1 KGHSH, CDR2 LQKENI. The V gene lost 0 bases and the J gene lost 2 bases, with 8 bases spanning the gap. The CDR3 totals 15 residues. Here the CDR3 reads CASSPPSGAYNEQFF. The CDR3 DNA sequence: TGTGCCAGCTCACCACCGTCGGGAGCCTACAATGAGCAGTTCTTC.

The chain links TRBV11-2 to TRBJ2-7; the D is unclear. Between the trimmed V and J ends, which lost 1 base and 3 bases, there was a span of 7 bases. This CDR3 is built from 13 residues. Germline-derived CDR1 and CDR2 are SGHAT and FQNNGV. Here the CDR3 DNA reads TGTGCCAGCAGCTTAGTAGACGACTACGAGCAGTACTTC. Its translation is CASSLVDDYEQYF.

V usage is TRBV11-2 and J usage is TRBJ2-5; possibly TRBD2 for D (6 bases). Gene TRBJ2-7 matches the end of the DNA better, so the J call may be wrong. CDR3 length equals 16 residues. The germline V gene encodes CDR1 SGHAT and CDR2 FQNNGV. This chain's CDR3 is CASSVGTGFGGYEQYF. CDR3 DNA: TGTGCCAGCAGCGTAGGGACTGGGTTTGGGGGCTACGAGCAGTACTTC.

This chain uses TRBV27 with TRBJ2-1; D is perhaps TRBD1 (5 bases). Germline CDR1 reads MNHEY; CDR2 reads SMNVEV (reference sequence). The CDR3 covers 17 residues. V lost 6 bases and J 0 bases, leaving 18 bases between the germline ends. The CDR3 loop reads CASSLPGGAFSYNEQFF. CDR3 DNA sequence: TGTGCCAGCAGCCTCCCAGGTGGGGCCTTCTCCTACAATGAGCAGTTCTTC.

The rearrangement links TRBV2 to TRBJ1-5; D gene unclear. CDR3 length: 14 residues. Per germline, CDR1 SNHLY and CDR2 FYNNEI. Deletions cut 0 bases from V and 7 bases from J, with 10 bases between. CDR3 amino acids: CASSEATSRQPQHF. In DNA form, the CDR3 reads TGTGCCAGCAGTGAAGCGACAAGTAGACAGCCCCAGCATTTT. The entire variable domain, with the rest obtained from reference TRBV2 and TRBJ1-5, is as follows: EPEVTQTPSHQVTQMGQEVILRCVPISNHLYFYWYRQILGQKVEFLVSFYNNEISEKSEIFDDQFSVERPDGSNFTLKIRSTKLEDSAMYFCASSEATSRQPQHFGDGTRLSIL.

The V and J genes are TRBV18 and TRBJ2-2; possibly TRBD2 for D (6 bases). Germline V gene sequence: CDR1 KGHSH, CDR2 LQKENI. V dropped 3 bases and J dropped 6 bases, with 11 bases sitting between them. This CDR3 has 14 amino acids. CDR3 protein: CASSPRESPGELFF. The CDR3 DNA sequence: TGTGCCAGCTCACCCCGGGAGTCTCCCGGGGAGCTGTTTTTT.

The chain combines TRBV5-1 with TRBJ2-1; 13 bases are a match to TRBD2. CDR3 length: 15 amino acids. Germline lookup yields CDR1 SGHRS and CDR2 YFSETQ. The trim removed 3 bases at V and 6 bases at J, leaving 3 bases unmatched. The DNA of the CDR3 is TGCGCCAGCAGCTCCCGGACTAGCGGGGGCAATGAGCAGTTCTTC. Translating it yields CASSSRTSGGNEQFF.